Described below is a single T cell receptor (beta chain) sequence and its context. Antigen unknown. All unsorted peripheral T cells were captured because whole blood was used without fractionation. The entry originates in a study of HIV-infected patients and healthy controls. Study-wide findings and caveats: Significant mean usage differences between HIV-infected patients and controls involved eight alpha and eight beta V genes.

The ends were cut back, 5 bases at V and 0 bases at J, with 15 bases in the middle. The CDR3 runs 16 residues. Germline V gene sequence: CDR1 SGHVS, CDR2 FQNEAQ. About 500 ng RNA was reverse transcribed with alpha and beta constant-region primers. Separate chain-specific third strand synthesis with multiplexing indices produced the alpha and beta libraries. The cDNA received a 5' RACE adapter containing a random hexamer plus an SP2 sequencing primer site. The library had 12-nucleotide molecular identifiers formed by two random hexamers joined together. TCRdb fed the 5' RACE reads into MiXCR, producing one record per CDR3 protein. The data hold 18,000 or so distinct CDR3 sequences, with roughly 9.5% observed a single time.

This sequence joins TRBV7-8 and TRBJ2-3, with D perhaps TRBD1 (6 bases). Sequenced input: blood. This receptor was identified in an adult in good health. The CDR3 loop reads CASSRNRVTSTDTQYF. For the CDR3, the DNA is TGTGCCAGCAGCAGGAACAGGGTTACTAGCACAGATACGCAGTATTTT.